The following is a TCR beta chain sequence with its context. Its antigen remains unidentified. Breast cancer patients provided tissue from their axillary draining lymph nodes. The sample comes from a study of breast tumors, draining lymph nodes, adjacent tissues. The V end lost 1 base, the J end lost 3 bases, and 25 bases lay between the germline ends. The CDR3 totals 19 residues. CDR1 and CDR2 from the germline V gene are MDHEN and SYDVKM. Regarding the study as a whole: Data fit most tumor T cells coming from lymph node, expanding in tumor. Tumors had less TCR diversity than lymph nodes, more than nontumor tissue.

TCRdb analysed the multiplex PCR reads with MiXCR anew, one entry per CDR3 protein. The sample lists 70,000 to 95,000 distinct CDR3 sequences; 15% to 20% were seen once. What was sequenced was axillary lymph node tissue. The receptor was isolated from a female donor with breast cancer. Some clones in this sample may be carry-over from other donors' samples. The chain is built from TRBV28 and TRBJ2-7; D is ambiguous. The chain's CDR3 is CASSLYLTVAAELDYEQYF. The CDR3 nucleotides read TGTGCCAGCAGTTTATACCTGACGGTTGCTGCGGAGCTGGACTACGAGCAGTACTTC.